The subject of this entry is one T cell receptor (beta chain). Sequencing was performed with immunoSEQ multiplex PCR; in TCRdb, only in-frame clones are kept and a portion is missing. The sample holds tens of thousands of clones, about nine tenths seen once. The data are from a study of T cell changes during pregnancy in multiple sclerosis. The length of the CDR3 is 14 residues. Trimming left V 6 bases short and J 4 bases short, with 15 bases between. Germline V lookup: CDR1 MNHNS, CDR2 SASEGT. Sequences were derived from CD4+ T cells from peripheral blood mononuclear cells, sampled in the first trimester of pregnancy. V is TRBV6-1 and J is TRBJ1-1; D is undetermined. The receptor comes from a female donor with multiple sclerosis, enrolled in a pregnancy study. The CDR3 coding sequence is TGTGCCAGCAGGTCCTCGGGAAGCGGCACTGAAGCTTTCTTT. Residues: CASRSSGSGTEAFF.